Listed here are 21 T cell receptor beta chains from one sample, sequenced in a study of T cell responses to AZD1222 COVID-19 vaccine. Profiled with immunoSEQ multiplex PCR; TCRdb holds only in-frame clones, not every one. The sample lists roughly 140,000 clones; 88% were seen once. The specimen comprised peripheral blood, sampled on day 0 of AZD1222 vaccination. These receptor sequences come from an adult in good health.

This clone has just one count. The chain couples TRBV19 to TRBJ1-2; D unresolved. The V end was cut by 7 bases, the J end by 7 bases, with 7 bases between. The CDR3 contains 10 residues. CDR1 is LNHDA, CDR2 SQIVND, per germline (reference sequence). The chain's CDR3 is CASKGFGYTF. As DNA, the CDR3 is TGTGCCAGTAAAGGGTTTGGCTACACCTTC.

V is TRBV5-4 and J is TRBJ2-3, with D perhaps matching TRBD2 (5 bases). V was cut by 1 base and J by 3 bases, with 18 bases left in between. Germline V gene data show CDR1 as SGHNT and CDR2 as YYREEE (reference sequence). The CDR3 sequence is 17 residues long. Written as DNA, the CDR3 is TGTGCCAGCAGCTTGACACTGACTTCCAGGAGGACAGATACGCAGTATTTT. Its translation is CASSLTLTSRRTDTQYF.

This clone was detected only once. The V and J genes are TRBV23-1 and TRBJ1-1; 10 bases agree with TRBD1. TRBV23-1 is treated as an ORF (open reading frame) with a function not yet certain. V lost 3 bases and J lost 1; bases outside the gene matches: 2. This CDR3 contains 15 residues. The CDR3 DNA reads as TGCGCCAGCAGTCACCGACAGGGGGCGAACACTGAAGCTTTCTTT. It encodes CASSHRQGANTEAFF.

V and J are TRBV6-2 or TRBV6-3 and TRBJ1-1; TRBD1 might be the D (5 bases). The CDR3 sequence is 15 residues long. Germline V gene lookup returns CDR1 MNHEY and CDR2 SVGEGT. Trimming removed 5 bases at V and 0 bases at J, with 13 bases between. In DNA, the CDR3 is TGTGCCAGCAGTCACGCAGGGAGTTTGAACACTGAAGCTTTCTTT. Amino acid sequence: CASSHAGSLNTEAFF.

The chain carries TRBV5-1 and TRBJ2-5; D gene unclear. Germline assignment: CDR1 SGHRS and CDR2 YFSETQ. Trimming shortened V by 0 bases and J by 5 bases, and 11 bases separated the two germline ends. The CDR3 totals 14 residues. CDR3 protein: CASSLVGIGETQYF. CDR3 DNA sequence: TGCGCCAGCAGCTTGGTGGGGATAGGGGAGACCCAGTACTTC.

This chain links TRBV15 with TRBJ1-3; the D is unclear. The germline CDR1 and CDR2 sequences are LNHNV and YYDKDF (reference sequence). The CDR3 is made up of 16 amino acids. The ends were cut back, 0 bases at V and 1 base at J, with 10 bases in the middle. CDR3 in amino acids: CATSRDLWSSGNTIYF. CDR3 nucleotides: TGTGCCACCAGCAGAGATCTTTGGTCATCTGGAAACACCATATATTTT.

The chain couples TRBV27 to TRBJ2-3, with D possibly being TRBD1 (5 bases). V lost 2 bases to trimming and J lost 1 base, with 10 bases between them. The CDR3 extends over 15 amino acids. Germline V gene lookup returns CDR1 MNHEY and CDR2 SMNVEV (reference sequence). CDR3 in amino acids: CASSLGAVGTDTQYF. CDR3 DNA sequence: TGTGCCAGCAGTTTAGGGGCGGTGGGCACAGATACGCAGTATTTT.

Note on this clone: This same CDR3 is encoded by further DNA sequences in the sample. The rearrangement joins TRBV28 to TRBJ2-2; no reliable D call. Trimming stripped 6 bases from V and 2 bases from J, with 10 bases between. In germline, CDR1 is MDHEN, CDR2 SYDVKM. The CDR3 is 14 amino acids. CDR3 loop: CASSLGQNTGELFF. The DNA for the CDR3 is TGTGCCAGCAGCCTTGGGCAAAACACCGGGGAGCTGTTTTTT.

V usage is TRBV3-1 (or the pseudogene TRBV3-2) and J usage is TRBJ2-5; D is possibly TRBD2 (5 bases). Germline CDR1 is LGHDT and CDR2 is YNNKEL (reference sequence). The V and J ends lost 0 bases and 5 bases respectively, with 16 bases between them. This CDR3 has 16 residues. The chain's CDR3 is CASSQDLDSPGETQYF. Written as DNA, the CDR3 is TGTGCCAGCAGCCAAGATCTCGACTCTCCGGGGGAGACCCAGTACTTC.

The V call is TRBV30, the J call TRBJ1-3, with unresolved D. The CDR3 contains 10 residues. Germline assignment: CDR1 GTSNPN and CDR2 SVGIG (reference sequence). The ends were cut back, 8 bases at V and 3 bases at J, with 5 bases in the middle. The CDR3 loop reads CAEGGNTIYF. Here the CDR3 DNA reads TGTGCCGAAGGTGGAAACACCATATATTTT.

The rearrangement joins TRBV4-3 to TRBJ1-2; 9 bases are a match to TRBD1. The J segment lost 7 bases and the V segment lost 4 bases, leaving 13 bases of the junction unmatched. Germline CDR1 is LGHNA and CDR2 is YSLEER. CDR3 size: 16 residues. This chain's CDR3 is CASSRGRDRVGGGYTF. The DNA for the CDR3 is TGCGCCAGCAGCCGGGGCCGGGACAGGGTAGGTGGTGGCTACACCTTC.

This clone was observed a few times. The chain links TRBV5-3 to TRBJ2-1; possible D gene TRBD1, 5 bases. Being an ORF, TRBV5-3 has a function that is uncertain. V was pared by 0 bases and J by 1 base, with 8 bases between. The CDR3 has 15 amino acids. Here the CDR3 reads CARSLGRASYNEQFF. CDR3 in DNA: TGTGCCAGAAGCTTGGGCAGGGCTTCCTACAATGAGCAGTTCTTC.

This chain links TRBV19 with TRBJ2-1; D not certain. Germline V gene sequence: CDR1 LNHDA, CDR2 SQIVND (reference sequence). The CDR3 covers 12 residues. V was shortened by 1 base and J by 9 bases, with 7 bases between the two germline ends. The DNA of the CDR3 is TGTGCCAGTAGTATAGTTGGCGTTGAGCAGTTCTTC. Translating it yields CASSIVGVEQFF.

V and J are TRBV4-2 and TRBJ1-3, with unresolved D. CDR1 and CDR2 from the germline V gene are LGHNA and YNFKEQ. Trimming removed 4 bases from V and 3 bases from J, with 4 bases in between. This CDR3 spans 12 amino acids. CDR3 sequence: CASSPGGNTIYF. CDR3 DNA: TGTGCCAGCAGCCCTGGTGGAAACACCATATATTTT.

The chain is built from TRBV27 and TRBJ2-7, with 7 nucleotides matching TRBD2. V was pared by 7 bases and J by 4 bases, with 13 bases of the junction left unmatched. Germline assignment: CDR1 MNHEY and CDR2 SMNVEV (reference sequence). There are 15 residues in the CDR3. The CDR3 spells CASTQRSRTRYEQYF. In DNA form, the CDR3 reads TGTGCCAGCACCCAAAGGTCCAGGACTAGGTACGAGCAGTACTTC.

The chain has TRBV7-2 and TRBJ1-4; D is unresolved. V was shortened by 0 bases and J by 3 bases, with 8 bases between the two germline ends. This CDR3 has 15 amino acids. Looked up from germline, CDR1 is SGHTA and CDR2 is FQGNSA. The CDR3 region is CASSLAPPPNEKLFF. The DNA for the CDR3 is TGTGCCAGCAGCTTAGCGCCGCCACCTAATGAAAAACTGTTTTTT. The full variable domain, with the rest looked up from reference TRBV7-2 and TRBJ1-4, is GAGVSQSPSNKVTEKGKDVELRCDPISGHTALYWYRQSLGQGLEFLIYFQGNSAPDKSGLPSDRFSAERTGGSVSTLTIQRTQQEDSAVYLCASSLAPPPNEKLFFGSGTQLSVL.

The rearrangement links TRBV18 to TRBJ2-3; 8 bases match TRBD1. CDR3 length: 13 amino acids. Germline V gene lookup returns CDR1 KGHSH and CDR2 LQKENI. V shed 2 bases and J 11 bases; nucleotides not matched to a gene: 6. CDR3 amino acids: CASSPRTGLMQYF. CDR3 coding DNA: TGTGCCAGCTCACCAAGGACAGGGTTAATGCAGTATTTT.

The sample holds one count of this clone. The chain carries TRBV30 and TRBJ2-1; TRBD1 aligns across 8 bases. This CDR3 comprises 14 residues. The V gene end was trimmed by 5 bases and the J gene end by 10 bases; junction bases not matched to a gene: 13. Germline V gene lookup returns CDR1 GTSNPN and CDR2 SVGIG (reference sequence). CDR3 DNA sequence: TGTGCCTGGGGGGGACAGGCCGCAGGAGGGGAGCAGTTCTTC. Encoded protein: CAWGGQAAGGEQFF.

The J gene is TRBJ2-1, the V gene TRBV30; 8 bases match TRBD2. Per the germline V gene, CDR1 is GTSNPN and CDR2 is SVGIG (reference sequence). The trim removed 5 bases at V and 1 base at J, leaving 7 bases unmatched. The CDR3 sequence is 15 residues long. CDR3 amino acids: CAWQKLAGSYNEQFF. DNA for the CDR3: TGTGCCTGGCAGAAGCTAGCGGGTTCCTACAATGAGCAGTTCTTC. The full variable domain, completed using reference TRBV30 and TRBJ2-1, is SQTIHQWPATLVQPVGSPLSLECTVEGTSNPNLYWYRQAAGRGLQLLFYSVGIGQISSEVPQNLSASRPQDRQFILSSKKLLLSDSGFYLCAWQKLAGSYNEQFFGPGTRLTVL.

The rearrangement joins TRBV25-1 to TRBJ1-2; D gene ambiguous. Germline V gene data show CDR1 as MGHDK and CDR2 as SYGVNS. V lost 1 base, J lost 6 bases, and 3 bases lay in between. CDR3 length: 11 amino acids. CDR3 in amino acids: CASSESHGYTF. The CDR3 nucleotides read TGTGCCAGCAGTGAATCCCATGGCTACACCTTC.

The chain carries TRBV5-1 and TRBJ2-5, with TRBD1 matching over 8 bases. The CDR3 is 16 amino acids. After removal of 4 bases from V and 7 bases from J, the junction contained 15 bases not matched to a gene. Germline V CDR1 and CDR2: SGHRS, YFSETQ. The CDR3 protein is CASSGAGQGHQGTQYF. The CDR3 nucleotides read TGCGCCAGCAGCGGAGCCGGACAGGGCCACCAGGGGACCCAGTACTTC.